These 11 T cell receptor beta chains were all obtained from the same sample, sequenced in a study of blood T cell repertoires in COVID-19. TCRdb's table, derived via immunoSEQ multiplex PCR, lists solely in-frame clones and lacks some. The sample shows under 200,000 clones, roughly 85% of them seen only once. Sequencing used peripheral blood. These receptors were taken from a woman over 75 with acute or convalescent COVID-19.

V and J are TRBV27 and TRBJ1-3, with a tentative D call TRBD1 (6 bases). This CDR3 is 12 amino acids long. Trimming removed 10 bases at V and 2 bases at J, with 9 bases between. CDR1 is MNHEY, CDR2 SMNVEV, per germline (reference sequence). CDR3 in DNA: TGTGCCACACAGGGTCCTGGAAACACCATATATTTT. This encodes CATQGPGNTIYF.

The chain employs TRBV28 and TRBJ2-7, with a weak D call TRBD1 (6 bases). This CDR3 region has 14 residues. Deletions cut 6 bases from V and 4 bases from J, with 16 bases between. Germline CDR1 reads MDHEN; CDR2 reads SYDVKM. The CDR3 coding sequence is TGTGCCAGCAGGACGCCGGGACATATGTACGAGCAGTACTTC. Encoded protein: CASRTPGHMYEQYF.

The CDR3 DNA sequence: TGTGCCAGCAGCTTGGCTATGTTGGGACTCAACTACGAGCAGTACTTC. It codes for CASSLAMLGLNYEQYF. The chain has TRBV5-6 and TRBJ2-7; possibly TRBD2 for D (6 bases). The length of the CDR3 is 16 residues. CDR1 is SGHDT, CDR2 YYEEEE, per germline. V lost 0 bases, J lost 3 bases, and 16 bases lay in between. Full variable domain (remainder filled in from reference TRBV5-6 and TRBJ2-7): DAGVTQSPTHLIKTRGQQVTLRCSPKSGHDTVSWYQQALGQGPQFIFQYYEEEERQRGNFPDRFSGHQFPNYSSELNVNALLLGDSALYLCASSLAMLGLNYEQYFGPGTRLTVT.

The chain employs TRBV14 and TRBJ2-1; TRBD2 agrees at 8 bases. Germline CDR1 SGHDN, CDR2 FVKESK. CDR3 length equals 16 residues. The V and J ends lost 2 bases and 7 bases, in that order; junction bases with no gene match: 10. This chain's CDR3 is CASSQSGSYISNEQFF. In DNA form, the CDR3 reads TGTGCCAGCAGCCAAAGCGGGAGTTATATTTCTAATGAGCAGTTCTTC. Based on the CDR3 plus reference TRBV14 and TRBJ2-1, the full variable domain is EAGVTQFPSHSVIEKGQTVTLRCDPISGHDNLYWYRRVMGKEIKFLLHFVKESKQDESGMPNNRFLAERTGGTYSTLKVQPAELEDSGVYFCASSQSGSYISNEQFFGPGTRLTVL.

V and J are TRBV7-9 and TRBJ1-2; 11 bases are shared with TRBD1. CDR1 SEHNR and CDR2 FQNEAQ come from the germline V gene (reference sequence). V was clipped by 5 bases and J by 4 bases; unmatched bases: 6. The CDR3 contains 15 residues. The chain's CDR3 is CASSLLGTGGYGYTF. The CDR3 DNA sequence: TGTGCCAGCAGCCTACTCGGGACAGGGGGCTATGGCTACACCTTC.

The rearrangement joins TRBV28 to TRBJ1-3; perhaps TRBD1 as D (6 bases). Per germline, CDR1 MDHEN and CDR2 SYDVKM. The CDR3 is 15 amino acids. Trimming removed 6 bases at V and 1 base at J, with 13 bases between. The CDR3 protein is CASSLPTGSGNTIYF. The CDR3 region has the DNA TGTGCCAGCAGCTTACCAACAGGGTCTGGAAACACCATATATTTT.

This clone appeared a single time. The rearrangement links TRBV5-1 to TRBJ1-1; D possibly corresponds to TRBD1 (6 bases). Trimming stripped 4 bases from V and 4 bases from J, with 20 bases between. The V gene's germline CDR1 is SGHRS and CDR2 YFSETQ. This CDR3 contains 16 residues. As DNA, the CDR3 is TGCGCCAGCAGCCCCGGTACATGGGGGCTGGTCACTGAAGCTTTCTTT. It translates to CASSPGTWGLVTEAFF.

The chain carries TRBV27 and TRBJ2-7; the D gene is possibly TRBD2 (5 bases). V lost 5 bases, J lost 0 bases, and 14 bases lay in between. CDR3 size: 15 residues. Germline V gives CDR1 MNHEY, CDR2 SMNVEV (reference sequence). Here the CDR3 reads CASSAFGGPSYEQYF. In nucleotides, the CDR3 is TGTGCCAGCAGTGCCTTTGGCGGGCCCTCCTACGAGCAGTACTTC.

The chain links TRBV2 to TRBJ1-3; unclear D gene. This CDR3 spans 13 amino acids. Trimming took off 5 bases at V and 5 bases at J, with 10 bases between the two ends. CDR1 is SNHLY, CDR2 FYNNEI, per germline. CDR3: CASSFGGRNTIYF. CDR3 nucleotides: TGTGCCAGCAGTTTCGGCGGGAGAAACACCATATATTTT.

Remarks on this clone: The sample carries other DNA sequences with the same CDR3. The CDR3 here is CASSPGTSGSYNEQFF. CDR3 DNA: TGTGCCAGCAGTCCAGGGACTAGCGGCTCCTACAATGAGCAGTTCTTC. The chain combines TRBV27 with TRBJ2-1; TRBD2 matches 11 bases. The CDR3 runs 16 residues. Germline CDR1 is MNHEY and CDR2 is SMNVEV (reference sequence). The trim removed 5 bases at V and 0 bases at J, leaving 3 bases unmatched.

The chain is built from TRBV28 and TRBJ1-6, with TRBD1 matching 12 bases. V lost 2 bases to trimming and J lost 2 bases; unmatched junction nucleotides: 1. The CDR3 length is 17 residues. Germline V gene data show CDR1 as MDHEN and CDR2 as SYDVKM. CDR3 sequence (DNA): TGTGCCAGCAGTTTAGGGACAGGGGGCACCTATAATTCACCCCTCCACTTT. It encodes CASSLGTGGTYNSPLHF.